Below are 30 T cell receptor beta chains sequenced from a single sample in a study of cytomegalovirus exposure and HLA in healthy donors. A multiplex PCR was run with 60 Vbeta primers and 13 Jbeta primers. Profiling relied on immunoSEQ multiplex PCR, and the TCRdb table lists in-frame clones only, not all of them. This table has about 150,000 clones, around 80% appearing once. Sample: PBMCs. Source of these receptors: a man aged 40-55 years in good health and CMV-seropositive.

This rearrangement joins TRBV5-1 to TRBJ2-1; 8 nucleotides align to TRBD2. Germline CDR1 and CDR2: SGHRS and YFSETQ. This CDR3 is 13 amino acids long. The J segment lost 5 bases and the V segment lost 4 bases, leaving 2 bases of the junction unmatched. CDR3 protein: CASSLGLDNEQFF. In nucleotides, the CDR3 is TGCGCCAGCAGCCTGGGACTAGACAATGAGCAGTTCTTC.

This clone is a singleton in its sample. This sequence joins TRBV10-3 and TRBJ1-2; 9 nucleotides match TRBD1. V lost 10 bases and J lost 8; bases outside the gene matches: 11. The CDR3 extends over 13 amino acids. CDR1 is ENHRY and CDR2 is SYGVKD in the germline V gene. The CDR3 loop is CATLYTGGSGYTF. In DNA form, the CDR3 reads TGTGCCACCTTATACACAGGGGGCTCCGGCTACACCTTC.

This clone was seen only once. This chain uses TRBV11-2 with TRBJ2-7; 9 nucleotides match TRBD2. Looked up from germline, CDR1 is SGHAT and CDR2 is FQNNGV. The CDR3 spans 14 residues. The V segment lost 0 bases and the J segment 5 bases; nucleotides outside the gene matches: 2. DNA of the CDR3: TGTGCCAGCAGCTTAGACCGACTAGCGGACGAGCAGTACTTC. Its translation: CASSLDRLADEQYF.

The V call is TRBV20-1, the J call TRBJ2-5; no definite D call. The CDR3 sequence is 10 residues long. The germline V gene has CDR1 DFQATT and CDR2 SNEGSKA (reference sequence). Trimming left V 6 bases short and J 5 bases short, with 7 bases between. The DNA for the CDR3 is TGCAGTGCCCCGCGGGAGACCCAGTACTTC. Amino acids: CSAPRETQYF.

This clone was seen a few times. The DNA of the CDR3 is TGTGCCAGCAGCTCAGGGGTAGGGACTGAAGCTTTCTTT. As protein: CASSSGVGTEAFF. The chain combines TRBV2 with TRBJ1-1; a weak D match, TRBD1 (6 bases). V was cut by 6 bases and J by 5 bases, with 13 bases left in between. This CDR3 region has 13 residues. Germline assignment: CDR1 SNHLY and CDR2 FYNNEI.

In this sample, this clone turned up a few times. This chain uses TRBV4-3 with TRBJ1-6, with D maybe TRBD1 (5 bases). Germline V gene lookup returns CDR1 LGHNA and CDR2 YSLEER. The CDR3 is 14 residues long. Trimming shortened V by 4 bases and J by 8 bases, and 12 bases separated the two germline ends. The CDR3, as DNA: TGCGCCAGCAGCCCAGGGAATCTGGATTCACCCCTCCACTTT. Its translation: CASSPGNLDSPLHF.

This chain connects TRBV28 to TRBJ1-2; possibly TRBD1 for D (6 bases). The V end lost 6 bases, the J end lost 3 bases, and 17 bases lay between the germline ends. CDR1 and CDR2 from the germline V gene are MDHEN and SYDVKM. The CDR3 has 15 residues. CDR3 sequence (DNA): TGTGCCAGCAGCCCAACACCGCCAGGGGACTATGGCTACACCTTC. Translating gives CASSPTPPGDYGYTF.

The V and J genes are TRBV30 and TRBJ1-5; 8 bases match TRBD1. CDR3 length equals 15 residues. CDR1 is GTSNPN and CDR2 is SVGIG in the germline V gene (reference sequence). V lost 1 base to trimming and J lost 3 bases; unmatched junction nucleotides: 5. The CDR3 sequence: CAWSGGQANNQPQHF. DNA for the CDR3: TGTGCCTGGAGTGGGGGACAGGCTAACAATCAGCCCCAGCATTTT.

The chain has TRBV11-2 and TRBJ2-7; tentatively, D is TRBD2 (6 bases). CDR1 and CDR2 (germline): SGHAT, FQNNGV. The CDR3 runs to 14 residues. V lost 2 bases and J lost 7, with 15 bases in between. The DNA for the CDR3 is TGTGCCAGCAGCTTAACTGGGGGGTCAGGGGAGCAGTACTTC. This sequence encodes CASSLTGGSGEQYF.

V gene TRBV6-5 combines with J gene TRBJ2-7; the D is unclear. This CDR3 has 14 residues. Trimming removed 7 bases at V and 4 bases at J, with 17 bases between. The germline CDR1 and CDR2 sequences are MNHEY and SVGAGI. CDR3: CASKSPFTPYEQYF. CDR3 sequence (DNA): TGTGCCAGCAAAAGCCCATTTACCCCTTACGAGCAGTACTTC.

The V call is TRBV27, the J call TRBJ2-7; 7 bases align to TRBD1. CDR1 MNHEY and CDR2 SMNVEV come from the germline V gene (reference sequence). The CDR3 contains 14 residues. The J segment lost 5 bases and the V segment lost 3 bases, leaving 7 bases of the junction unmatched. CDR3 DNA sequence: TGTGCCAGCAGTTTTAGGGGGCCGGGACACGAGCAGTACTTC. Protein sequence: CASSFRGPGHEQYF.

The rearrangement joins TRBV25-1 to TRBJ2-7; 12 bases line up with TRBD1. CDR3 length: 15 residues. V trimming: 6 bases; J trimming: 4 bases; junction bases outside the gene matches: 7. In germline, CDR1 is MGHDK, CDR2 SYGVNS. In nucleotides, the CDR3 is TGTGCCAGCAGCGCCGGGACAGGGGGCGCGTACGAGCAGTACTTC. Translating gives CASSAGTGGAYEQYF.

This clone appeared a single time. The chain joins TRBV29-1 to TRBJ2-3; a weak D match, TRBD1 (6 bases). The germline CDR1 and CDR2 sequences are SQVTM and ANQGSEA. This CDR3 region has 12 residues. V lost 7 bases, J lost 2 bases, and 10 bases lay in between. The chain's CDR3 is CSAGDNTDTQYF. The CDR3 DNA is TGCAGCGCCGGGGACAACACAGATACGCAGTATTTT.

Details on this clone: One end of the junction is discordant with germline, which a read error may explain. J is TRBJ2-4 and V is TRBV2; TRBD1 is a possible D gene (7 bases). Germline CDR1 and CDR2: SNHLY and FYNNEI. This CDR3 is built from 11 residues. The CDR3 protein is CASSQTGEVHF. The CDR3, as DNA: TGTGCCAGCAGTCAAACAGGGGAGGTTCACTTC.

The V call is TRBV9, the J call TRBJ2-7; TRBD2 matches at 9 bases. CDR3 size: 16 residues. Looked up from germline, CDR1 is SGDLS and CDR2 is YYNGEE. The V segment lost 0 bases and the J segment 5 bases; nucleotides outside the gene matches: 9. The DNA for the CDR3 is TGTGCCAGCAGCGTAGCCCCTGCGGGAGGGCCTAACGAGCAGTACTTC. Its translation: CASSVAPAGGPNEQYF.

This chain's CDR3 is CASSPFSSIDLYEQYF. The CDR3 coding sequence is TGCGCCAGCAGCCCTTTCTCGAGTATAGATCTTTACGAGCAGTACTTC. The chain has TRBV5-1 and TRBJ2-7; no clear D. Trimming left V 4 bases short and J 4 bases short, with 21 bases between. Germline V gives CDR1 SGHRS, CDR2 YFSETQ. The CDR3 is made up of 16 amino acids.

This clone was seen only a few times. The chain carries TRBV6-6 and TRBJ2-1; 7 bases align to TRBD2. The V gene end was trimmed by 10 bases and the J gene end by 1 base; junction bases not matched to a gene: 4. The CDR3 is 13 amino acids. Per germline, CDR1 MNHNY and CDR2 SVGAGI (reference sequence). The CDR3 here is CATSGLSYNEQFF. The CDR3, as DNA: TGTGCCACTTCGGGACTATCCTACAATGAGCAGTTCTTC.

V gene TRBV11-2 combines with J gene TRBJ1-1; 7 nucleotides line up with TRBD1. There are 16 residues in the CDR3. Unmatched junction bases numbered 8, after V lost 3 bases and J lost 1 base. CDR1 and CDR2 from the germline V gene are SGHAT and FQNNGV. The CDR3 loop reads CASSFWARGENTEAFF. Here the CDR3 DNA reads TGTGCCAGCAGCTTTTGGGCCAGGGGGGAGAACACTGAAGCTTTCTTT.

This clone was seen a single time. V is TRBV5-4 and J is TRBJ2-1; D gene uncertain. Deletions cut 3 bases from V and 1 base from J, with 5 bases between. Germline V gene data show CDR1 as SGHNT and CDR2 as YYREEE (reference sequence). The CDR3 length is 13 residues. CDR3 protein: CASSSYSYNEQFF. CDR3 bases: TGTGCCAGCAGCTCCTATTCCTACAATGAGCAGTTCTTC.

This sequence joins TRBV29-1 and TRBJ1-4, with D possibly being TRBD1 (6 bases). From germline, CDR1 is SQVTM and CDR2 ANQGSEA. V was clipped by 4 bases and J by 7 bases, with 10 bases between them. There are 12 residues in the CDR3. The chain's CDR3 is CSVGPTGEKLFF. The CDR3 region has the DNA TGCAGCGTTGGGCCGACAGGTGAAAAACTGTTTTTT.

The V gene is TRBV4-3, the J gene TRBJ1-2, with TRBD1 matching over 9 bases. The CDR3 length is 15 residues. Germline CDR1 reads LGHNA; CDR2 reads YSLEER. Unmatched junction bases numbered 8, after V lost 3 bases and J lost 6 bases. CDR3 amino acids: CASSHLQGAYNGYTF. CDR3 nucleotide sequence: TGCGCCAGCAGCCACCTACAGGGGGCGTATAATGGCTACACCTTC.

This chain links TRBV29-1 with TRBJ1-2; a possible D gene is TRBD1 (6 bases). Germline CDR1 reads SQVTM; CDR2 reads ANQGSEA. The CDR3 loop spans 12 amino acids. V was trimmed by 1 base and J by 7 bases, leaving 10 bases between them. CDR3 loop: CSVEGGGVGYTF. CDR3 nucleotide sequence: TGCAGCGTTGAAGGAGGGGGGGTTGGCTACACCTTC.

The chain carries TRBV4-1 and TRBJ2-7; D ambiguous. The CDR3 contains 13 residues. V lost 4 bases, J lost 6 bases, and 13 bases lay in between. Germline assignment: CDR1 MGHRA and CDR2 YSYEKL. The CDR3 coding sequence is TGCGCCAGCAGCCGCGGCGGCTTCGGCGAGCAGTACTTC. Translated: CASSRGGFGEQYF.

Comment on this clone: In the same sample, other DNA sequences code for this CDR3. The chain's CDR3 is CASSPGQTNTEAFF. DNA for the CDR3: TGTGCCAGCAGTCCGGGACAAACAAACACTGAAGCTTTCTTT. The V call is TRBV6-1, the J call TRBJ1-1; maybe TRBD1 (6 bases). With 5 bases removed from V and 2 bases from J, the gap between germline ends came to 12 bases. This CDR3 has 14 residues. In germline, CDR1 is MNHNS, CDR2 SASEGT.

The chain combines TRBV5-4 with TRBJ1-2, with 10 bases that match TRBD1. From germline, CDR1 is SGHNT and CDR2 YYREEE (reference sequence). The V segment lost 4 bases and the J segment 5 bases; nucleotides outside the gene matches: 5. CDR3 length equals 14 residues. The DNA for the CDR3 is TGTGCCAGCAGCACCCGGGACAGGGGTTATGGCTACACCTTC. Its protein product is CASSTRDRGYGYTF.

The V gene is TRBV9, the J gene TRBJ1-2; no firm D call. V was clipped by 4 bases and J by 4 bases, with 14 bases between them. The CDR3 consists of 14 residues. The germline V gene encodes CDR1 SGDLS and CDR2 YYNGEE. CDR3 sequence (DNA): TGTGCCAGCAGCCCTATAGAGTCCTTCTATGGCTACACCTTC. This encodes CASSPIESFYGYTF.

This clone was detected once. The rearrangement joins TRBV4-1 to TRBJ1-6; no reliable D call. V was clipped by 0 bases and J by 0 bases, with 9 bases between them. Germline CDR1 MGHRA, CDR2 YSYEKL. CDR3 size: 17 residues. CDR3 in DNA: TGCGCCAGCAGCCAAGATGGGCAGAGCTCCTATAATTCACCCCTCCACTTT. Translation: CASSQDGQSSYNSPLHF.

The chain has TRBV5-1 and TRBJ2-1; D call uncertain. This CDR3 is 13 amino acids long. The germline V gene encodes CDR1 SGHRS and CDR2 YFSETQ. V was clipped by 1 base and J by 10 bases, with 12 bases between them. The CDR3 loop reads CASSLNDMREQFF. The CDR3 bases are TGCGCCAGCAGCTTGAACGATATGAGGGAGCAGTTCTTC.

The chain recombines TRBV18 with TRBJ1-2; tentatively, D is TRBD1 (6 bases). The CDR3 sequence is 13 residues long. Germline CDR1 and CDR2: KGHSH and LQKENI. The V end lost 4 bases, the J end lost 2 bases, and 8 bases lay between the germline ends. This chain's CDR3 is CASSQGENYGYTF. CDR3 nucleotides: TGTGCCAGCTCACAGGGGGAGAACTATGGCTACACCTTC.

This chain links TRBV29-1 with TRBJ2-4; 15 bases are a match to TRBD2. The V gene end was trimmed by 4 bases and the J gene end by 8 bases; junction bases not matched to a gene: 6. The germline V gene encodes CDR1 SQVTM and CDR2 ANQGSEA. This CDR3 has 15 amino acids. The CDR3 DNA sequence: TGCAGCGTTGTCTCCGGACTAGCGGGAGGGTACATTCAGTACTTC. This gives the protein CSVVSGLAGGYIQYF.